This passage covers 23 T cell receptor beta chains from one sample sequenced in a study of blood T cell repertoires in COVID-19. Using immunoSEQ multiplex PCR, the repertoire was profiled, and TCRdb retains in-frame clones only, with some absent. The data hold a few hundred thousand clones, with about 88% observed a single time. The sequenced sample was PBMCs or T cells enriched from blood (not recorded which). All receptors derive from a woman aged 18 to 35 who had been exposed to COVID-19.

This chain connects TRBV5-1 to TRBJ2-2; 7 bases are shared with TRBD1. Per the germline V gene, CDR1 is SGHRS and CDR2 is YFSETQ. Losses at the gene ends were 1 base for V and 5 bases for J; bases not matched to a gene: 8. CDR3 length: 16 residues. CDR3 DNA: TGCGCCAGCAGCTTGCCCGGGACAGCCGAAACCGGGGAGCTGTTTTTT. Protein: CASSLPGTAETGELFF.

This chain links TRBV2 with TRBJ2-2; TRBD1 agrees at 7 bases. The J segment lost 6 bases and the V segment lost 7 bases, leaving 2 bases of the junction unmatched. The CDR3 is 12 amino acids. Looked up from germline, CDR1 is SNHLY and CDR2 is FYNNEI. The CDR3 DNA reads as TGTGCCAGCAAGGGGGCCGCCGGGGAGCTGTTTTTT. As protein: CASKGAAGELFF. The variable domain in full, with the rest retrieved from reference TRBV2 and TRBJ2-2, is EPEVTQTPSHQVTQMGQEVILRCVPISNHLYFYWYRQILGQKVEFLVSFYNNEISEKSEIFDDQFSVERPDGSNFTLKIRSTKLEDSAMYFCASKGAAGELFFGEGSRLTVL.

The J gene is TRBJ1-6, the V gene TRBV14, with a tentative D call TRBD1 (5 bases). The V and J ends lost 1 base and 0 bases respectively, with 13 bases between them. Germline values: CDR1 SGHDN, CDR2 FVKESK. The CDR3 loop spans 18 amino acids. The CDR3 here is CASSQGQGSGSYNSPLHF. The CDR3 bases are TGTGCCAGCAGCCAAGGGCAGGGCTCAGGCTCCTATAATTCACCCCTCCACTTT.

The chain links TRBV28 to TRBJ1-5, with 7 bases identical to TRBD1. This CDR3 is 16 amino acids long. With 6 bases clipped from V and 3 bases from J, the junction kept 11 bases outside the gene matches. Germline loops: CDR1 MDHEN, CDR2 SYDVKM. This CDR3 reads CASSEKGAYYNQPQHF. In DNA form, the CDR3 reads TGTGCCAGCAGCGAGAAGGGGGCTTATTACAATCAGCCCCAGCATTTT.

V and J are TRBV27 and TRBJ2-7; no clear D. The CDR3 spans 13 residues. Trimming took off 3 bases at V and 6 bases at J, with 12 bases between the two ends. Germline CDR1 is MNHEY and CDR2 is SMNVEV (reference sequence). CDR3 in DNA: TGTGCCAGCAGTTTTTATTCGGGTCCCGAGCAGTACTTC. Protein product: CASSFYSGPEQYF.

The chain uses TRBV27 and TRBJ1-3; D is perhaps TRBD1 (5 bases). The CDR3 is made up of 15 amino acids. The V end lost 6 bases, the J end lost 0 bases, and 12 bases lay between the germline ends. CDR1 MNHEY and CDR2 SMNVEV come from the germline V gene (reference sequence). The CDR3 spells CASRQDRNSGNTIYF. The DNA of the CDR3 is TGTGCCAGCAGACAAGACAGAAACTCTGGAAACACCATATATTTT.

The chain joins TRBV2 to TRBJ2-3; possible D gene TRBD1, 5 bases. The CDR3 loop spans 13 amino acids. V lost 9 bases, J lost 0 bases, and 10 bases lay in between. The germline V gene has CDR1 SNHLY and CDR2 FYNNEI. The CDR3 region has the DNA TGTGCCAGAGGGGCAAGGAGCACAGATACGCAGTATTTT. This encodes CARGARSTDTQYF. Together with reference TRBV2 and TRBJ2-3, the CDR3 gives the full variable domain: EPEVTQTPSHQVTQMGQEVILRCVPISNHLYFYWYRQILGQKVEFLVSFYNNEISEKSEIFDDQFSVERPDGSNFTLKIRSTKLEDSAMYFCARGARSTDTQYFGPGTRLTVL.

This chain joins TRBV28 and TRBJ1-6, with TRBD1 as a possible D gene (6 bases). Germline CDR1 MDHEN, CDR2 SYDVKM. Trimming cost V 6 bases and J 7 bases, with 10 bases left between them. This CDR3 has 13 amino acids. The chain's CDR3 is CASRDRGNSPLHF. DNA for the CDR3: TGTGCCAGCAGGGACAGAGGGAATTCACCCCTCCACTTT.

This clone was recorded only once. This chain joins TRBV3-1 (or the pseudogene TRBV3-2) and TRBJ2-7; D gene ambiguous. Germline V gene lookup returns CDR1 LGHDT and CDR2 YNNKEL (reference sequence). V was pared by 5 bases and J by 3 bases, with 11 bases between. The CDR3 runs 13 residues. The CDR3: CASSRNSGYEQYF. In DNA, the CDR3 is TGTGCCAGCAGCAGAAACTCTGGCTACGAGCAGTACTTC.

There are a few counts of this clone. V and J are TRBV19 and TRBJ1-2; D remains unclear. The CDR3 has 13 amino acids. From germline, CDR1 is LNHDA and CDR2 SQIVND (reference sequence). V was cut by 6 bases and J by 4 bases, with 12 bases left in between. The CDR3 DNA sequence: TGTGCCAGTAGCCGCGACAACGCCTATGGCTACACCTTC. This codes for CASSRDNAYGYTF. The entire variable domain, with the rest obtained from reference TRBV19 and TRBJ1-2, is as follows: DGGITQSPKYLFRKEGQNVTLSCEQNLNHDAMYWYRQDPGQGLRLIYYSQIVNDFQKGDIAEGYSVSREKKESFPLTVTSAQKNPTAFYLCASSRDNAYGYTFGSGTRLTVV.

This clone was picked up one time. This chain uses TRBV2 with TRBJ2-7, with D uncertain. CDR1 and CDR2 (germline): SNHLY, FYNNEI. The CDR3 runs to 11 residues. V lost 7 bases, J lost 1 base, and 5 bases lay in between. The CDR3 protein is CASIASYEQYF. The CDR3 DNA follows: TGTGCCAGCATCGCGTCCTACGAGCAGTACTTC.

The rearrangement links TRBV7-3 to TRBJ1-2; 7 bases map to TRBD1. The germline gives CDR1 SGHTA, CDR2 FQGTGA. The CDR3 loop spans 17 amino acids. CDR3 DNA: TGTGACACATCGAGGGGACAGCGGACAGCGGGTAACTATGGCTACACCTTC. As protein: CDTSRGQRTAGNYGYTF.

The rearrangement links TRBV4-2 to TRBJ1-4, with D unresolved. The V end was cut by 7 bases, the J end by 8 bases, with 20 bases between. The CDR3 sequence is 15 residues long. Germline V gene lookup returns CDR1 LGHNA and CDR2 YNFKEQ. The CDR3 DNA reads TGTGCCAGCACCCACGGAGACCCATCCCGGGAAAAACTGTTTTTT. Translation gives CASTHGDPSREKLFF.

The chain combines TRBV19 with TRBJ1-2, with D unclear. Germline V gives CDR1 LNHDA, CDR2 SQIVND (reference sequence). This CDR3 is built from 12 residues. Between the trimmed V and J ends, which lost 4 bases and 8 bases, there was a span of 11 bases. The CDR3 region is CASSRMGGGYTF. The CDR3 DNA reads TGTGCCAGTAGTAGGATGGGAGGCGGCTACACCTTC.

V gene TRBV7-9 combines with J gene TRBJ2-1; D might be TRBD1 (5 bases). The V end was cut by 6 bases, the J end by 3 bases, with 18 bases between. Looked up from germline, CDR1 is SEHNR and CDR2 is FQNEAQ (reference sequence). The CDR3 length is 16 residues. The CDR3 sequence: CASSQVLGVVYNEQFF. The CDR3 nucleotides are TGTGCCAGCAGTCAAGTGTTAGGGGTTGTCTACAATGAGCAGTTCTTC.

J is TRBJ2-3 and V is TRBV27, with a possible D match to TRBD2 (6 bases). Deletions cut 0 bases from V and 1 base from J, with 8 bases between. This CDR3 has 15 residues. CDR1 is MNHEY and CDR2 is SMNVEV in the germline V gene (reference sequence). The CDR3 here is CASSLSGLRTDTQYF. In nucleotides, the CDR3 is TGTGCCAGCAGTTTATCGGGACTCCGCACAGATACGCAGTATTTT.

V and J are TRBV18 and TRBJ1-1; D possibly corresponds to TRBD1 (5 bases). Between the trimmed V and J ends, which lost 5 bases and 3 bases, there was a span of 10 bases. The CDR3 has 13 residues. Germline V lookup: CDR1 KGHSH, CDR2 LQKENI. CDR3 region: CASSSDSHTEAFF. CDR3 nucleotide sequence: TGTGCCAGCTCAAGCGACAGTCACACTGAAGCTTTCTTT.

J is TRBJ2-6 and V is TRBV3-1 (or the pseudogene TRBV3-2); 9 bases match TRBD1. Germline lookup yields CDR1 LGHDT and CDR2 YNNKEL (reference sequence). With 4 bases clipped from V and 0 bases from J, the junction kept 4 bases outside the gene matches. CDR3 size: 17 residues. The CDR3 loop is CASSLGQGSSGANVLTF. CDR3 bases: TGTGCCAGCAGCCTGGGACAGGGAAGCTCTGGGGCCAACGTCCTGACTTTC.

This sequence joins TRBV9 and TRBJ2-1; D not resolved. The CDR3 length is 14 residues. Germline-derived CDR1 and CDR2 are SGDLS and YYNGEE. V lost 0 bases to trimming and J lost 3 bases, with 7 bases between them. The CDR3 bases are TGTGCCAGCAGCGTAGCTCACAGCTACAATGAGCAGTTCTTC. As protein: CASSVAHSYNEQFF.

Here the CDR3 DNA reads TGTGCCAGCAGCCAAGATTCATCGGGGGGCCCGTTGGAGCAGTACTTC. Translating gives CASSQDSSGGPLEQYF. V gene TRBV4-2 combines with J gene TRBJ2-7, with D possibly matching TRBD2 (7 bases). The V gene lost 0 bases and the J gene lost 7 bases, with 19 bases spanning the gap. CDR1 and CDR2 from the germline V gene are LGHNA and YNFKEQ. The CDR3 has 16 residues.

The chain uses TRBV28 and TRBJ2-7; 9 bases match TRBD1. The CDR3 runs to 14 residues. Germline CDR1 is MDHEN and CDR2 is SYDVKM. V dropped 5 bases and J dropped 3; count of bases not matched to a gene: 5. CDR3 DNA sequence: TGTGCCAGCAGTCAGGGACAGGGTCTCTACGAGCAGTACTTC. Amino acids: CASSQGQGLYEQYF.

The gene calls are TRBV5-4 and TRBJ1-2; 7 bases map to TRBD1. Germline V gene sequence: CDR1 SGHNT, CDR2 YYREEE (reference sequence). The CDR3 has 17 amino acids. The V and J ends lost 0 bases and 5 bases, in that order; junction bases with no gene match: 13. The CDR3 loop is CASSLAGTDPRGYGYTF. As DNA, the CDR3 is TGTGCCAGCAGCTTGGCCGGGACAGACCCCCGAGGGTATGGCTACACCTTC.

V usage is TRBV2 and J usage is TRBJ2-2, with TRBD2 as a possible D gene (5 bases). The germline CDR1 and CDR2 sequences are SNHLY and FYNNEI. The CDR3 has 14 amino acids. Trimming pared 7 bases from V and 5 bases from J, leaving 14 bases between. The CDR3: CASNYRGQTGELFF. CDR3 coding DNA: TGTGCCAGCAACTATCGAGGGCAAACCGGGGAGCTGTTTTTT.